This T cell receptor beta chain originates from a study of T cells in Graves' hyperthyroidism and ophthalmopathy. Findings and limits, study-wide: Ophthalmopathy was predicted by the model a median of about 6.7 months ahead of onset. Blood also held most thyroid clonotypes expanded beyond 0.001.

Researchers amplified the TCR beta CDR3 regions from RNA transcripts. With the HTBI primer set, the TCR CDR3 went through a first round of RT-PCR. A single record per CDR3 protein comes from TCRdb applying MiXCR to the multiplex PCR reads. The table has more than 500,000 distinct CDR3 sequences, more than 45% seen once. Details on this clonotype: No antigen is known for it.

The germline V gene has CDR1 SGDLS and CDR2 YYNGEE. The CDR3 is 15 residues long. J lost 4 bases, V lost 2 bases, and 2 bases had no gene match. Sequencing was performed on peripheral blood or thyroid tissue (not recorded which). The rearrangement links TRBV9 to TRBJ2-3; 12 nucleotides agree with TRBD2. This receptor was obtained from an adult woman with Graves' disease, either hyperthyroidism or ophthalmopathy (not recorded which). The CDR3 DNA sequence: TGTGCCAGCAGCGTCGGGACTAGCGGGCCAGATACGCAGTATTTT. It is translated as CASSVGTSGPDTQYF.